This T cell receptor (beta chain) derives from a study of blood T cell repertoires in COVID-19. On the study more broadly: PBMCs, B-cell-depleted T cells, or T cells were the source of the cDNA or gDNA that made up the material.

In the authors' workflow: Amplification of reference gene primers provided the estimated nucleated cell counts. Data came from immunoSEQ multiplex PCR; TCRdb stores just in-frame clones and leaves some out. The V and J calls and clone size were taken over from that table, and D and trimming were inferred from the DNA. The data contain under 300,000 clones, about nine tenths of them singletons. This clone was counted a single time. The CDR3 runs to 15 residues. CDR1 is MNHNY, CDR2 SVGAGI, per germline (reference sequence). V gave up 5 bases and J gave up 4 bases; unmatched junction bases: 9. The clonotype comes from a woman under 30 who had recovered from COVID-19. Sequences were obtained from PBMCs or T cells enriched from blood (not recorded which). The genes are TRBV6-6 and TRBJ2-5; 8 bases are shared with TRBD2. The CDR3 region has the DNA TGTGCCAGCAGTCCCCCAGTCGGGAGGGGAGAGACCCAGTACTTC. Protein sequence: CASSPPVGRGETQYF.